The clone carrying this TCR beta chain has at least ten counts. Its antigen is unidentified. TCRdb called the 5' RACE reads again in MiXCR, with one record for every CDR3 protein. The table has about 49,000 distinct CDR3 sequences, 5.5% to 6.5% seen once. Trimming cost V 2 bases and J 4 bases, with 12 bases left between them. The CDR3 is 14 amino acids. Looked up from germline, CDR1 is SGDLS and CDR2 is YYNGEE. This record comes from a study of early T cells in non-severe SARS-CoV-2 infection. Study-level findings and limits: A preference for anti-spike CD8 responses marked VDJdb matching, which missed private and CD4 specificities.

The sequence was obtained from an adult who was a healthcare worker with PCR-confirmed SARS-CoV-2 infection or an uninfected control (not recorded which). Sample: whole blood, taken at baseline. The rearrangement joins TRBV9 to TRBJ2-5; D perhaps matches TRBD1 (6 bases). The CDR3 DNA sequence: TGTGCCAGCAGCGTTGCAGGGGCCCCAGAGACCCAGTACTTC. Protein sequence: CASSVAGAPETQYF.